A selection of T cell receptor beta chains follows, all from one sample in a study of blood T cell repertoires in COVID-19. Only in-frame clones appear in the TCRdb table, and some are missing; sequencing was by immunoSEQ multiplex PCR. The sample shows 250,000 to 300,000 clones, 82% of them seen only once. Source material: PBMCs or T cells enriched from blood (not recorded which). The receptors stem from a man between 35 and 55 years old who had been exposed to COVID-19. The conserved cysteine and the conserved F or W are not part of the CDR3 here. Fields, in order: D gene, V gene, J gene, CDR3 protein. D genes are given only for firm matches.

D gene: NA; V gene: TRBV7-9; J gene: TRBJ2-7; CDR3 protein: ASSLEPYEQY
D gene: TRBD1; V gene: TRBV16; J gene: TRBJ1-1; CDR3 protein: ASSPKAGGVTTEAF
D gene: TRBD1; V gene: TRBV29-1; J gene: TRBJ2-7; CDR3 protein: SAMPPTGTGTHEQY
D gene: TRBD1; V gene: TRBV5-1; J gene: TRBJ2-5; CDR3 protein: ASRPQTGGGLETQY
D gene: NA; V gene: TRBV5-6; J gene: TRBJ1-1; CDR3 protein: ASRTGFTEAF
D gene: NA; V gene: TRBV15; J gene: TRBJ1-1; CDR3 protein: ATSRDQGGRQTVSIWGTEAF
D gene: TRBD2; V gene: TRBV2; J gene: TRBJ2-1; CDR3 protein: ASNGRPYNEQF
D gene: NA; V gene: TRBV20-1; J gene: TRBJ2-7; CDR3 protein: SASPQEGSYEQY
D gene: NA; V gene: TRBV28; J gene: TRBJ1-1; CDR3 protein: ASRLGLNTEAF
D gene: TRBD1; V gene: TRBV5-1; J gene: TRBJ2-6; CDR3 protein: ASSPGPGGVGANVLT
D gene: NA; V gene: TRBV11-3; J gene: TRBJ2-1; CDR3 protein: ASSLAGFSYNEQF
D gene: TRBD2; V gene: TRBV6-5; J gene: TRBJ2-7; CDR3 protein: ASSPSGSSYEQY
D gene: NA; V gene: TRBV5-8; J gene: TRBJ2-3; CDR3 protein: ASRGPKDPADTQY
D gene: NA; V gene: TRBV3-1/TRBV3-2; J gene: TRBJ2-4; CDR3 protein: ASSQERLAKNIQY
D gene: NA; V gene: TRBV7-3; J gene: TRBJ2-2; CDR3 protein: ASSTGSTGELF
D gene: NA; V gene: TRBV18; J gene: TRBJ1-5; CDR3 protein: ASSPFKQTNQPQH
D gene: TRBD2; V gene: TRBV28; J gene: TRBJ2-1; CDR3 protein: ASSGGYEQF
D gene: TRBD2; V gene: TRBV6-5; J gene: TRBJ2-7; CDR3 protein: ASSRMRGGTQY
D gene: NA; V gene: TRBV29-1; J gene: TRBJ1-1; CDR3 protein: SGSGGKNTEAF
D gene: NA; V gene: TRBV6-5; J gene: TRBJ1-2; CDR3 protein: ASSYFAAGFGYT
D gene: NA; V gene: TRBV6-1; J gene: TRBJ1-2; CDR3 protein: ASSDRSGEANYGYT
D gene: NA; V gene: TRBV28; J gene: TRBJ1-5; CDR3 protein: ASSRGGYNQPQH